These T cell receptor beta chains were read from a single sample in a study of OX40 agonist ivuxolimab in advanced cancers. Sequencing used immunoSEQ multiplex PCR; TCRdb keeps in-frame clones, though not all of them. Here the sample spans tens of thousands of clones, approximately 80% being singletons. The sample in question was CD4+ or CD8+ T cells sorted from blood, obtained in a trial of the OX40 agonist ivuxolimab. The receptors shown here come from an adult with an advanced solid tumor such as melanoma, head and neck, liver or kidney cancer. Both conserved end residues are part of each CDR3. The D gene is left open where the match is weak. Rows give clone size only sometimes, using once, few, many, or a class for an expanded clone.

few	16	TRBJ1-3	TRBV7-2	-	CASSLIGQFSGNTIYF	TGTGCCAGCAGCTTAATAGGACAGTTCTCTGGAAACACCATATATTTT
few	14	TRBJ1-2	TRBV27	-	CASSALGGGYGYTF	TGTGCCAGCAGTGCCCTCGGAGGGGGCTATGGCTACACCTTC
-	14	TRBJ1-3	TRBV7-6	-	CASSQDSSGNTIYF	TGTGCCAGCAGCCAGGACAGCTCTGGAAACACCATATATTTT
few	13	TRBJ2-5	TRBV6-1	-	CASSEWARETQYF	TGTGCCAGCAGTGAATGGGCCCGAGAGACCCAGTACTTC
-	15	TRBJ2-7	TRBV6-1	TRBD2	CASSDMSSGTYEQYF	TGTGCCAGCAGTGATATGTCTAGCGGTACCTACGAGCAGTACTTC
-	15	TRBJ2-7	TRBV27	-	CASSPLEGTVRRQYF	TGTGCCAGCAGCCCTCTTGAAGGGACGGTTCGGCGGCAGTACTTC
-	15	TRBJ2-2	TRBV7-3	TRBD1	CASSGQGLGTGELFF	TGTGCCAGCAGCGGACAGGGTCTGGGAACCGGGGAGCTGTTTTTT
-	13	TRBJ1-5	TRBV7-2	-	CASSRTGNQPQHF	TGTGCCAGCAGCCGAACAGGGAATCAGCCCCAGCATTTT
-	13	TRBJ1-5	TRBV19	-	CASSITGYQPQHF	TGTGCCAGTAGTATAACAGGGTACCAGCCCCAGCATTTT
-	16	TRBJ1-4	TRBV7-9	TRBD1	CASSLAVDRDREKLFF	TGTGCCAGCAGCCTCGCCGTCGACAGGGATCGGGAAAAACTGTTTTTT
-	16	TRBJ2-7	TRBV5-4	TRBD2	CASSSIAGGPHYEQYF	TGTGCCAGCAGTTCAATAGCGGGAGGGCCTCACTACGAGCAGTACTTC
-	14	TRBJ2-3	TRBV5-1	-	CASSLGGSTDTQYF	TGCGCCAGCAGCTTGGGGGGGAGCACAGATACGCAGTATTTT
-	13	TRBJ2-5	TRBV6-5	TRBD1	CASSRGQQETQYF	TGTGCCAGCAGCCGGGGACAGCAAGAGACCCAGTACTTC
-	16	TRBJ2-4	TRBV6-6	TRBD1	CASSRQGSGTKNIQYF	TGTGCCAGCAGCCGACAGGGGAGTGGGACCAAAAACATTCAGTACTTC
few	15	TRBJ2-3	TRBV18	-	CASSLHDGSTDTQYF	TGTGCCAGCTCGCTTCACGACGGTAGCACAGATACGCAGTATTTT
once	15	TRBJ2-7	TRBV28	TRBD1	CASSLRTGGIDEQYF	TGTGCCAGCAGTTTAAGAACAGGGGGTATCGACGAGCAGTACTTC
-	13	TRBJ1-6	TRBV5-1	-	CASSLEGNSPLHF	TGCGCCAGCAGCTTAGAGGGAAATTCACCCCTCCACTTT
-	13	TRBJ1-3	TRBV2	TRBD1	CASSQGAGNTIYF	TGTGCCAGCAGCCAGGGGGCCGGAAACACCATATATTTT
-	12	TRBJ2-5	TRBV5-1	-	CASSLTGETQYF	TGCGCCAGCAGCTTGACCGGCGAGACCCAGTACTTC
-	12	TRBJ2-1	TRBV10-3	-	CAISESGVEQFF	TGTGCCATCAGTGAATCGGGGGTAGAGCAGTTCTTC
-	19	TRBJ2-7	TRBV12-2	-	CASRNRIPPPKPPSYEQYF	TGTGCAAGTCGAAATAGGATCCCCCCCCCGAAACCCCCCTCCTACGAGCAGTACTTC
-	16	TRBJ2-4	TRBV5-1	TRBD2	CASSFDGAGVKNIQYF	TGCGCCAGCAGCTTTGATGGGGCGGGGGTCAAAAACATTCAGTACTTC
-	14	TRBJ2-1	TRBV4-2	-	CASSPLRDRDEQFF	TGTGCCAGCAGCCCCCTGAGGGATAGGGATGAGCAGTTCTTC
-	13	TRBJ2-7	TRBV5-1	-	CASSRDSTYEQYF	TGCGCCAGCAGCAGGGACTCCACCTACGAGCAGTACTTC
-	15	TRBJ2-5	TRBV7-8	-	CASSLPRVGIKTQYF	TGTGCCAGCAGCTTGCCCAGGGTTGGGATTAAGACCCAGTACTTC
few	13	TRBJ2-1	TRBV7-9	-	CASSLVRYNEQFF	TGTGCCAGCAGCTTAGTTCGATACAATGAGCAGTTCTTC
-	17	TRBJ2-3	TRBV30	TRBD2	CAWRGTSGRGTPDTQYF	TGTGCCTGGAGGGGGACTAGCGGGAGGGGGACCCCAGATACGCAGTATTTT
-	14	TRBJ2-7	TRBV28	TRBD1	CASSQDRGSYEQYF	TGTGCCAGCAGCCAAGACAGGGGCTCCTACGAGCAGTACTTC
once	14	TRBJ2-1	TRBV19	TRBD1	CASRPGQDYNEQFF	TGTGCCAGTAGACCGGGACAGGATTACAATGAGCAGTTCTTC
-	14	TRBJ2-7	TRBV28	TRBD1	CASSRQGNSYEQYF	TGTGCCAGTTCACGACAGGGGAACTCCTACGAGCAGTACTTC
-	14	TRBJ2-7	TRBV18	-	CASSPEPGYYEQYF	TGTGCCAGCTCACCGGAACCGGGCTACTACGAGCAGTACTTC
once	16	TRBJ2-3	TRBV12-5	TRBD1	CASGLDRGLSLDTQYF	TGTGCTAGTGGTCTCGACAGGGGGCTATCGTTGGATACGCAGTATTTT
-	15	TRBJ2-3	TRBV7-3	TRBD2	CASSSSGLGTDTQYF	TGTGCCAGCAGCTCCTCGGGACTAGGCACAGATACGCAGTATTTT
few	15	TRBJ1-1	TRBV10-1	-	CASSPSLTGGSEAFF	TGCGCCAGCAGCCCTTCTCTCACAGGCGGAAGTGAAGCTTTCTTT
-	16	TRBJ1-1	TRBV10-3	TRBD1	CAISAFGTRDSTEAFF	TGTGCCATCAGTGCTTTTGGTACCCGGGACAGCACTGAAGCTTTCTTT
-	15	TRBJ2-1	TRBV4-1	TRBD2	CASSVLPGLANEQFF	TGCGCCAGCAGCGTCTTGCCGGGACTAGCTAATGAGCAGTTCTTC
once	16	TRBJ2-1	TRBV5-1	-	CASSSGRDKPYNEQFF	TGCGCCAGCAGCTCTGGTCGGGACAAGCCCTACAATGAGCAGTTCTTC
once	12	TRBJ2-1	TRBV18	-	CASSPNYNEQFF	TGTGCCAGCTCACCTAACTACAATGAGCAGTTCTTC
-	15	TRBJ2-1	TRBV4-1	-	CASSQDLGQVNEQFF	TGCGCCAGCAGCCAAGATCTCGGGCAGGTTAATGAGCAGTTCTTC
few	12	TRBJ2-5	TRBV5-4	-	CASSPEGEAQYF	TGTGCCAGCAGCCCCGAGGGCGAGGCCCAGTACTTC
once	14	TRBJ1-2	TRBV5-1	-	CASSLDPGEPIPTF	TGCGCCAGCAGCTTGGATCCGGGAGAGCCTATTCCCACCTTC
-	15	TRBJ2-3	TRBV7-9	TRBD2	CASSSSSGIVDTQYF	TGTGCCAGCAGCTCATCTAGCGGGATAGTAGATACGCAGTATTTT
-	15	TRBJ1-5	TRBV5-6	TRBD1	CASSSRTGINQPQHF	TGTGCCAGCAGCTCCAGGACAGGGATCAATCAGCCCCAGCATTTT